These T cell receptor beta chains were read from a single sample in a study of persistence of HIV-infected CD4 T cells. No antigen has been assigned to these receptors. This table comes from immunoSEQ multiplex PCR, and its TCRdb copy is limited to in-frame clones, with some not included. The sample consists of 25,000 to 35,000 clones, roughly 71% of them appearing once. The sample was CD4+ T cells sorted from PBMCs after roughly 19-hour stimulation, taken from a patient who received antiretroviral therapy. The receptors derive from an adult man with HIV who was CMV-seropositive. Each CDR3 is given with its conserved first and last residue. A D gene is named only where the DNA matches it firmly. Not all rows give a size; the values are once, few, many and, for expanded clones, a class.

>.|13|TRBV19|TRBJ1-6|.
CASSQGYNSPLHF
TGTGCCAGTAGCCAGGGGTACAATTCACCCCTCCACTTT
>medium-sized|16|TRBV7-9|TRBJ1-6|.
CASSLGAGFYNSPLHF
TGTGCCAGCAGTTTGGGGGCAGGATTCTATAATTCACCCCTCCACTTT
>medium-sized|14|TRBV6-1|TRBJ1-6|.
CASSEVATGSPLHF
TGTGCCAGCAGTGAAGTAGCAACGGGCTCACCCCTCCACTTT
>.|13|TRBV28|TRBJ1-2|.
CASSSREIYGYTF
TGTGCCAGCAGCTCCCGGGAGATCTATGGCTACACCTTC
>once|16|TRBV24-1|TRBJ1-1|TRBD1
CATSDNQPGQGKRAFF
TGTGCCACCAGTGATAATCAACCGGGACAGGGGAAGAGAGCTTTCTTT
>.|16|TRBV2|TRBJ2-3|.
CASSPGPQPYTDTQYF
TGTGCCAGCAGTCCCGGGCCTCAACCATACACAGATACGCAGTATTTT
>.|15|TRBV7-8|TRBJ2-2|TRBD2
CASSLTGGNTGELFF
TGTGCCAGCAGCTTAACGGGGGGGAACACCGGGGAGCTGTTTTTT
>.|15|TRBV2|TRBJ1-5|.
CASSESRAFNQPQHF
TGTGCCAGCAGTGAATCGAGGGCCTTCAATCAGCCCCAGCATTTT
>.|13|TRBV10-3|TRBJ1-1|.
CAISEYGNTEAFF
TGTGCCATCAGTGAGTACGGGAACACTGAAGCTTTCTTT
>once|15|TRBV19|TRBJ1-4|TRBD1
CASSMGTGTNEKLFF
TGTGCCAGTAGTATGGGGACAGGGACGAATGAAAAACTGTTTTTT
>few|16|TRBV5-1|TRBJ2-2|.
CASSSIGQLNTGELFF
TGCGCCAGCAGCTCCATTGGACAGCTGAACACCGGGGAGCTGTTTTTT
>.|15|TRBV7-2|TRBJ2-7|TRBD1
CASSLSGQGASEQYF
TGTGCCAGCAGCTTATCCGGGCAGGGGGCCAGCGAGCAGTACTTC
>.|14|TRBV7-9|TRBJ1-6|.
CASSLAAGSTPLHF
TGTGCCAGCAGCTTAGCGGCAGGGTCTACACCCCTCCACTTT
>.|13|TRBV2|TRBJ1-1|.
CASSDPASSEAFF
TGTGCCAGCAGTGACCCAGCCTCTTCCGAAGCTTTCTTT
>.|16|TRBV24-1|TRBJ1-1|.
CATRSGGAGTVTQAFF
TGTGCCACTCGGTCGGGGGGGGCGGGTACAGTCACCCAAGCTTTCTTT
>.|18|TRBV5-1|TRBJ2-2|TRBD2
CASSFLAGGPDLTGELFF
TGCGCCAGCAGCTTTCTAGCGGGGGGTCCGGACCTCACCGGGGAGCTGTTTTTT
>once|13|TRBV14|TRBJ2-7|.
CASSRGLGREQYF
TGTGCCAGCAGCCGGGGACTTGGGCGCGAGCAGTACTTC